This T cell receptor beta chain was documented in a study of blood T cell repertoires in COVID-19. Overall study: The study drew acute and convalescent COVID-19 samples from the United States, Italy and Spain. Sample material is recorded as cDNA or gDNA derived from T cells, B-cell-depleted T cells, or PBMCs.

The CDR3 loop spans 13 amino acids. With 2 bases removed from V and 0 bases from J, the gap between germline ends came to 4 bases. Looked up from germline, CDR1 is MNHNY and CDR2 is SVGAGI (reference sequence). This clone was counted once. Source study methods: Amplification of reference gene primers provided the estimated nucleated cell counts. TCRdb keeps only in-frame clones here, not all; method: immunoSEQ multiplex PCR. Clonal size and the V and J genes are those of that table, whereas D and trimming came from the DNA. The sample consists of about 310,000 clones, 90% of them appearing once. Enrollment of patients from Seattle took place during active infection, with longitudinal follow-up.

Sequencing was done on a sample of peripheral blood. The receptor was isolated from a middle-aged woman with COVID-19, enrolled during active disease. This chain connects TRBV6-6 to TRBJ1-2; D remains ambiguous. CDR3 bases: TGTGCCAGCAGTTACCAGTCTAACTATGGCTACACCTTC. Its protein is CASSYQSNYGYTF.